This is a list of T cell receptor beta chains from one sample in a study of cytomegalovirus exposure and HLA in healthy donors. Clones were sequenced by immunoSEQ multiplex PCR, and TCRdb holds only the in-frame ones, with some missing. The table has 190,000 or so clones, about four fifths seen once. Sequenced material: PBMCs. All receptors derive from a man aged 45-60 years in good health and CMV-seronegative. CDR3s include the opening cysteine and the closing phenylalanine or tryptophan. A D gene is named only where the DNA matches it firmly. Clone size is stated in some rows and not others, as once, few, many or a class when expanded.

>NA|once|TRBV5-1|TRBJ1-3
TGCGCCAGCAGCGCCACAGGGTCCGGAAACACCATATATTTT
CASSATGSGNTIYF
>NA|few|TRBV30|TRBJ2-3
TGTGCCTGGAGTACCGTGTCGGGAGCGCAGTATTTT
CAWSTVSGAQYF
>NA|NA|TRBV6-1|TRBJ1-4
TGTGCCAGCAGTGACAGGGATGGGGTGGATGAAAAACTGTTTTTT
CASSDRDGVDEKLFF
>NA|once|TRBV9|TRBJ2-7
TGTGCCAGCAGCCCAACAGGGTTAGGTAGCGAGCAGTACTTC
CASSPTGLGSEQYF
>NA|NA|TRBV7-8|TRBJ1-1
TGTGCCAGCAGCTTTAGTCAGGCCTTGAGCACTGAAGCTTTCTTT
CASSFSQALSTEAFF
>TRBD1|NA|TRBV5-8|TRBJ2-3
TGTGCCAGCAGCTTTGGACAGGCCCGCACAGATACGCAGTATTTT
CASSFGQARTDTQYF
>NA|NA|TRBV6-1|TRBJ1-1
TGTGCCAGCAGGACAGGCTTGAACACTGAAGCTTTCTTT
CASRTGLNTEAFF
>NA|NA|TRBV29-1|TRBJ1-2
TGCAGCGCCAAACGTCAGGGGACCGGCTATGGCTACACCTTC
CSAKRQGTGYGYTF
>TRBD1|NA|TRBV27|TRBJ1-5
TGTGCCAGCAGACCAGGACAGGGGACTCAGCCCCAGCATTTT
CASRPGQGTQPQHF
>TRBD2|NA|TRBV28|TRBJ2-1
TGTGCCAGCGTAGCGGGAGACATCTACAATGAGCAGTTCTTC
CASVAGDIYNEQFF
>NA|NA|TRBV1|TRBJ1-2
TGCACCAGCAGCCAAGACCAGGAATACTATGGCTACACCTTC
CTSSQDQEYYGYTF
>TRBD2|NA|TRBV6-6|TRBJ2-1
TGTGCCAGCAGTTACTCTCTAGCGGGAGGAGTATATGAGCAGTTCTTC
CASSYSLAGGVYEQFF
>NA|few|TRBV30|TRBJ1-1
TGTGCCTGGAGTGTACGGGGGAGGAGCACTGAAGCTTTCTTT
CAWSVRGRSTEAFF
>TRBD1|NA|TRBV9|TRBJ1-3
TGTGCCAGCAGCGTAGATAACAGGGGGTCTGGAAACACCATATATTTT
CASSVDNRGSGNTIYF
>NA|NA|TRBV7-9|TRBJ1-5
TGTGCCAGCAGCTTCGGGGAAAATAGCAATCAGCCCCAGCATTTT
CASSFGENSNQPQHF
>NA|few|TRBV19|TRBJ1-5
TGTGCCAGTAGTATCTCGTACAGGCCCAATCAGCCCCAGCATTTT
CASSISYRPNQPQHF
>TRBD2|NA|TRBV7-9|TRBJ2-7
TGTTCCAGCAGCACCGGACTAGCGGGGGCCTACGAGCAGTACTTC
CSSSTGLAGAYEQYF
>TRBD2|NA|TRBV29-1|TRBJ2-1
TGCAGCGCGGGTAGCGGGAGACAGAATGAGCAGTTCTTC
CSAGSGRQNEQFF
>NA|NA|TRBV5-1|TRBJ1-2
TGCGCCAGCAGCTTGGACAGGGACGGCTACACCTTC
CASSLDRDGYTF
>TRBD1|NA|TRBV28|TRBJ1-5
TGTGCCAGCATTACCGGGACAGGGTCTCAGCCCCAGCATTTT
CASITGTGSQPQHF
>NA|few|TRBV6-5|TRBJ1-2
TGTGCCAGCAAAGGAGTAGGGAGTGACGGCTACACCTTC
CASKGVGSDGYTF
>NA|NA|TRBV19|TRBJ1-1
TGTGCCAGTAGTAGAGGGCTGAACACTGAAGCTTTCTTT
CASSRGLNTEAFF
>NA|NA|TRBV28|TRBJ1-1
TGTGCCAGCCTCCCACGACAGTCGAGCACTGAAGCTTTCTTT
CASLPRQSSTEAFF
>NA|NA|TRBV7-9|TRBJ1-2
TGTGCCAGCAGCTTAGAAGGCCGGAGCTATGGCTACACCTTC
CASSLEGRSYGYTF
>NA|NA|TRBV7-9|TRBJ1-1
TGTGCCAGCAGCTTTGGCAGGGACACTGAAGCTTTCTTT
CASSFGRDTEAFF
>TRBD1|NA|TRBV7-2|TRBJ1-6
TGTGCCAGCAGCTTAGGGACAGGGACCAATTCACCCCTCCACTTT
CASSLGTGTNSPLHF
>NA|once|TRBV5-4|TRBJ2-1
TGTGCCAGCAGCCTCCCGGGGGAGGCGCGCGGGTTCTTC
CASSLPGEARGFF
>NA|NA|TRBV7-9|TRBJ2-7
TGTTCCAGCAGCTTTTCCGGTTACGAGCAGTACTTC
CSSSFSGYEQYF
>NA|NA|TRBV7-9|TRBJ2-7
TGTGCCAGCAGCTCAAGGGGTACACCCTACGAGCAGTACTTC
CASSSRGTPYEQYF
>NA|NA|TRBV2|TRBJ2-7
TGTGCCAGCAGTGAGTCTCAGGGGTTCAACGAGCAGTACTTC
CASSESQGFNEQYF
>NA|once|TRBV7-9|TRBJ2-5
TGTGTCACACAGCGGGAGACCCAGTACTTC
CVTQRETQYF
>NA|NA|TRBV6-6|TRBJ2-3
TGTGCCAGCAGACGAAGACGGGGAGCCCTCACAGATACGCAGTATTTT
CASRRRRGALTDTQYF
>NA|once|TRBV9|TRBJ2-3
TGTGCCAGCAGCAAGGCGCAGGGATGGTCAGATACGCAGTATTTT
CASSKAQGWSDTQYF
>NA|NA|TRBV7-8|TRBJ2-7
TGTGCCAGCAGCTCTAACGACAGGTCCCTGGAGCAGTACTTC
CASSSNDRSLEQYF
>NA|few|TRBV4-3|TRBJ1-5
TGCGCCAGCAGCCAAGACAGACACAGCAATCAGCCCCAGCATTTT
CASSQDRHSNQPQHF
>TRBD2|few|TRBV28|TRBJ2-1
TGTGCCAGCAGGTCAACTAGCGGGAGAGGAGCAGAGCAGTTCTTC
CASRSTSGRGAEQFF
>NA|NA|TRBV28|TRBJ1-6
TGTGCCAGCAGTCAAACCGGGACACCCCTTTCTGGCCTCCACTTT
CASSQTGTPLSGLHF
>TRBD1|NA|TRBV2|TRBJ1-4
TGTGCCAGCAGTTTTGCCGGGACAGTAAATGAAAAACTGTTTTTT
CASSFAGTVNEKLFF
>NA|NA|TRBV6-5|TRBJ2-2
TGTGCCAGCAGTACTCAGGGTGCCGGCACCGGGGAGCTGTTTTTT
CASSTQGAGTGELFF
>NA|NA|TRBV2|TRBJ1-2
TGTGCCAGCAGTGTCAACAGGGCCTCCTATGGCTACACCTTC
CASSVNRASYGYTF
>NA|few|TRBV6-1|TRBJ2-5
TGTGCCAGCAGTGAAGCGGCAGGGTGGAGACTAGAGACCCAGTACTTC
CASSEAAGWRLETQYF
>TRBD2|NA|TRBV5-1|TRBJ2-7
TGCGCCAGCAGCCCAGGGACTAGCGGGTACTACGAGCAGTACTTC
CASSPGTSGYYEQYF
>NA|NA|TRBV15|TRBJ2-3
TGTGCCACCAGCAGAGACGCGAGATACACAGATACGCAGTATTTT
CATSRDARYTDTQYF
>TRBD2|NA|TRBV5-8|TRBJ2-3
TGTGCCAGCCCGGTGGTAGCGGGGAAACCGGCAGATACGCAGTATTTT
CASPVVAGKPADTQYF
>TRBD1|NA|TRBV28|TRBJ2-7
TGTGCCAGCAATAAACCGGGACAGGTTTTTTACGAGCAGTACTTC
CASNKPGQVFYEQYF
>NA|once|TRBV7-2|TRBJ1-5
TGTGCCAGCAGCTTAGACGATGCGGGGCCCCAGCATTTT
CASSLDDAGPQHF
>TRBD1|NA|TRBV19|TRBJ1-2
TGTGCCAGTAGTTCCGGGACAGGGGTGGCTTTCAACTATGGCTACACCTTC
CASSSGTGVAFNYGYTF
>TRBD1|NA|TRBV7-2|TRBJ1-5
TGTGCCAGCAGCCAACGACAGGGGAGCCAGCCCCAGCATTTT
CASSQRQGSQPQHF
>NA|NA|TRBV19|TRBJ1-5
TGTGCCAGTAGTATAGGATCGGGCAATCAGCCCCAGCATTTT
CASSIGSGNQPQHF
>TRBD1|NA|TRBV5-6|TRBJ2-7
TGTGCCAGCATCCCGGGGGACAGGGCACGGGAGCAGTACTTC
CASIPGDRAREQYF
>NA|NA|TRBV28|TRBJ1-2
TGTGCCAGCACCCCGGGAGGGGTCCCCTATGGCTACACCTTC
CASTPGGVPYGYTF
>TRBD1|NA|TRBV5-1|TRBJ2-7
TGCGCCAGCAGCAGGGGACAGTACTACGAGCAGTACTTC
CASSRGQYYEQYF
>NA|NA|TRBV18|TRBJ1-4
TGTGCCAGCTCACCTTTTTCGGGAGCAACTAATGAAAAACTGTTTTTT
CASSPFSGATNEKLFF
>NA|few|TRBV4-1|TRBJ1-1
TGCGCCAGCAGCCAAGATTCTAGGGGTCATCAAGGCACTGAAGCTTTCTTT
CASSQDSRGHQGTEAFF